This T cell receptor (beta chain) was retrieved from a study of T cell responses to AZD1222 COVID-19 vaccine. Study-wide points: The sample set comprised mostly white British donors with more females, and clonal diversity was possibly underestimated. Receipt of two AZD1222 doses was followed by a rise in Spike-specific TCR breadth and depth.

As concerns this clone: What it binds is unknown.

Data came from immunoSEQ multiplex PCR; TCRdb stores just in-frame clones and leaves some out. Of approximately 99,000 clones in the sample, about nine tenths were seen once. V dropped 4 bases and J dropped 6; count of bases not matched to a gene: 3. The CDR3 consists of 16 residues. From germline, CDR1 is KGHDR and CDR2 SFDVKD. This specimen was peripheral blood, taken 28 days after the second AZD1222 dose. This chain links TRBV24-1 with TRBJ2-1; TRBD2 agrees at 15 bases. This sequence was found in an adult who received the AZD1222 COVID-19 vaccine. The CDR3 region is CATSDTGLAGGNEQFF. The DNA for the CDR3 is TGTGCCACCAGTGACACGGGACTAGCGGGAGGCAATGAGCAGTTCTTC.